The following is a TCR beta chain sequence with its context. What it recognizes is unknown. These data are taken from a study of response to subunit inactivated influenza vaccine. Deletions cut 7 bases from V and 5 bases from J, with 11 bases between. This CDR3 spans 13 amino acids. TCRdb processed the RT-PCR reads anew with MiXCR; each CDR3 protein has one entry. The table includes approximately 500,000 distinct CDR3 sequences, 14% detected once. General study points: New T cells are recruited in small numbers by each seasonal influenza vaccination, according to the authors' suggestion.

This sequence joins TRBV12-3 or TRBV12-4 and TRBJ2-2; TRBD2 is a possible D gene (6 bases). The sequences come from PBMCs from blood, collected 11 to 12 days after vaccination. The source of this sequence is a man in his fifties or sixties who received an inactivated influenza vaccine. CDR3 region: CASNQLATGELFF. As DNA, the CDR3 is TGTGCCAGCAACCAACTAGCAACCGGGGAGCTGTTTTTT.